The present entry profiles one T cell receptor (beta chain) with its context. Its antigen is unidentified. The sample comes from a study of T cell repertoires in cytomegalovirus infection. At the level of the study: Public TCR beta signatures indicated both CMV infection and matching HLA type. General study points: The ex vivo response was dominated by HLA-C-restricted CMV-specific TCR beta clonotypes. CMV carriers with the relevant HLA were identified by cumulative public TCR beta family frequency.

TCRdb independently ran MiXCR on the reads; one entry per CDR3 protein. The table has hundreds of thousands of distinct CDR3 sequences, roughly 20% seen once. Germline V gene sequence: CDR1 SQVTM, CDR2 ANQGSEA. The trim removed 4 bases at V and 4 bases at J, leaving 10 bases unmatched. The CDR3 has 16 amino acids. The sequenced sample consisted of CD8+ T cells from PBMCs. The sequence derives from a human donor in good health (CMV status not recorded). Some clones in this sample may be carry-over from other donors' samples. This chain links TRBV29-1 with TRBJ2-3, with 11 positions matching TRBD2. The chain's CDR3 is CSVVLAGGHRADTQYF. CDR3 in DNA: TGCAGCGTTGTGTTAGCGGGGGGGCATCGGGCAGATACGCAGTATTTT.